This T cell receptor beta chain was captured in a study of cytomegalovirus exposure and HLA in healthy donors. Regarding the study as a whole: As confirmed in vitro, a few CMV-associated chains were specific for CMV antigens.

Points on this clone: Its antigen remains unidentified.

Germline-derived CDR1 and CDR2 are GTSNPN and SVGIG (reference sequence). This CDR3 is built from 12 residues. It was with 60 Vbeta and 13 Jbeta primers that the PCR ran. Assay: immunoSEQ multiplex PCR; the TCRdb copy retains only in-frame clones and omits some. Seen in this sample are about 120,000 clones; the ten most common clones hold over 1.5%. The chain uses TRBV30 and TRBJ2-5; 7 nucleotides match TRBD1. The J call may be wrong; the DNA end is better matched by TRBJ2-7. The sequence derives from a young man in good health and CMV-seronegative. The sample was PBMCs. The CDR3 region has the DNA TGTGCCTGGAGGACAGGGCCCTACGAGCAGTACTTC. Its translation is CAWRTGPYEQYF.